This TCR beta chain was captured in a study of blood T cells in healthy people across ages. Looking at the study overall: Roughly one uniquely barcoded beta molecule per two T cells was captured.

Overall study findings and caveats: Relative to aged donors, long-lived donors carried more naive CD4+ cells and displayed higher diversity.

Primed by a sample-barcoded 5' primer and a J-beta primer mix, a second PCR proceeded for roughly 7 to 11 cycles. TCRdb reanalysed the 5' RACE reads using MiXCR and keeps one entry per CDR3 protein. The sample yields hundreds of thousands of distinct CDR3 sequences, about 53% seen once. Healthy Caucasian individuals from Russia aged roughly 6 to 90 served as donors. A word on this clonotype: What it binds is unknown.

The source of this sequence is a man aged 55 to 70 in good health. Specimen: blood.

The CDR3 loop reads CASSSRAGQFATKNIQYF. The CDR3 coding sequence is TGTGCCAGCAGTTCCAGGGCCGGGCAGTTTGCGACCAAAAACATTCAGTACTTC. This chain uses TRBV27 with TRBJ2-4; D is perhaps TRBD1 (5 bases). V was trimmed by 4 bases and J by 2 bases, leaving 21 bases between them. CDR1 and CDR2 (germline): MNHEY, SMNVEV (reference sequence). CDR3 length equals 18 residues.